This entry describes one TCR beta chain. Its specificity is unknown. Eligible hyperthyroidism cases comprised new diagnoses of under 2 months' duration in individuals aged 18 to 65. The authors isolated PBMCs from around 10 ml of fresh peripheral blood. The sequenced template was RNA, covering the TCR beta CDR3 region. The first-round RT-PCR employed HTBI primers together with the Qiagen OneStep RT-PCR kit. A multiplex PCR was then performed as the second round. MiXCR was run by TCRdb on the multiplex PCR reads, yielding one entry per CDR3 protein. Of 620,000 or so distinct CDR3 sequences in the sample, 22% are singletons; the top ten hold more than 5.5%. Germline V gene sequence: CDR1 SQVTM, CDR2 ANQGSEA. The CDR3 runs to 15 residues. After removal of 1 base from V and 0 bases from J, the junction contained 5 bases not matched to a gene. This sample is part of a study of Graves' ophthalmopathy and Graves' hyperthyroidism. The wider study: Peripheral blood was collected at initial diagnosis, before any treatment.

The study's findings and limits: Detected in blood as well were most expanded thyroid clonotypes with frequency above 0.001.

This chain uses TRBV29-1 with TRBJ2-7; 8 bases align to TRBD2. The receptor was derived from a woman aged 18-35 years with stable Graves' hyperthyroidism. Some clones in this sample may be carry-over from other donors' samples. Sequencing was performed on peripheral blood. CDR3 protein: CSVEAPTSDSYEQYF. The CDR3 DNA is TGCAGCGTTGAAGCCCCGACTAGCGACTCCTACGAGCAGTACTTC.